The rows below give T cell receptor beta chains drawn from one sample of a study of spatial heterogeneity in lung cancer. MiXCR, applied by TCRdb to the 5' RACE reads, yields one record per CDR3 protein. Of roughly 80,000 distinct CDR3 sequences in the sample, 10% to 15% were seen once. Sequencing used PBMCs, obtained at surgery. These receptors were obtained from a male donor with early-stage non-small cell lung cancer. Both conserved end residues are trimmed from each CDR3.

V gene	CDR3 length	J gene	CDR3 protein
TRBV7-2	13	TRBJ1-5	ASSLGVLGNQPQH
TRBV2	13	TRBJ1-5	ASSENLRDSKPQH
TRBV5-1	13	TRBJ2-7	ASSIGQGSSYEQY
TRBV7-3	14	TRBJ2-1	ASSLTRAATYNEQF
TRBV5-1	12	TRBJ2-5	ASSLAGQGETQY
TRBV28	13	TRBJ1-4	ASSSLTGGPEKLF
TRBV5-1	11	TRBJ2-1	ASQVRGRNEQF
TRBV12-3/TRBV12-4	10	TRBJ1-4	ASGDRDEKLF
TRBV6-9	13	TRBJ1-5	ASSFYHRFNQPQH
TRBV12-5	17	TRBJ1-2	ASGPASEHVVLRPYGYT
TRBV6-5	13	TRBJ2-3	ASSYSGGRADTQY
TRBV15	12	TRBJ1-1	ATSRDGADTEAF
TRBV20-1	13	TRBJ1-5	SARPPQGSNQPQH
TRBV5-1	12	TRBJ2-5	ASSLQGGQETQY
TRBV9	14	TRBJ2-3	ASSVGVGASTDTQY
TRBV19	15	TRBJ2-2	ASSIEATGPNTGELF
TRBV6-1	12	TRBJ1-1	ASQGVRGGTEAF
TRBV20-1	10	TRBJ2-1	SARGGTSGSI
TRBV20-1	11	TRBJ2-1	SASNSLHAEQF
TRBV5-6	18	TRBJ2-6	ASSWIRLTGSFSGANVLT
TRBV2	11	TRBJ1-5	ASSTGRNQPQH
TRBV19	12	TRBJ2-7	ASSIGRDAYEQY
TRBV5-1	9	TRBJ1-1	ASSFGKEAF
TRBV4-1	14	TRBJ1-5	ASSQDGTGARQPQH
TRBV2	14	TRBJ2-7	ASSEILKAGAGEQY
TRBV5-5	14	TRBJ1-5	ASSLWSGARNQPQH
TRBV7-8	12	TRBJ1-2	ASSLRSQGDGYT
TRBV29-1	10	TRBJ2-7	SVPSGGNEQY
TRBV29-1	14	TRBJ2-1	SVEDRDRNSYNEQF
TRBV11-1	13	TRBJ1-1	ASSRDRARFTEAF
TRBV27	14	TRBJ2-7	ASSSVPGTGTYEQY
TRBV28	12	TRBJ1-4	ASRTGDNNEKLF
TRBV5-1	12	TRBJ2-3	ASSAGLALDTQY
TRBV25-1	12	TRBJ2-7	ASSPDGRSYEQY
TRBV29-1	11	TRBJ1-1	SVEGQASAEAF
TRBV20-1	10	TRBJ2-5	SAGQSQETQY
TRBV15	16	TRBJ2-4	ATSRTSGRASGKNIQY
TRBV12-2	12	TRBJ2-1	ASRPGLADNEQF
TRBV20-1	11	TRBJ2-1	SIGTDPRNEQF
TRBV10-3	12	TRBJ2-2	AIRQVLDTGELF
TRBV28	13	TRBJ2-3	ASSPRDGSTDTQY
TRBV6-1	14	TRBJ2-5	ASSDGTGNLQETQY
TRBV23-1	14	TRBJ1-1	ASRKSGQAVNTEAF
TRBV30	12	TRBJ1-1	AWNWYGGGTEAF
TRBV19	13	TRBJ2-3	ASSKAVGTTDTQY
TRBV7-9	13	TRBJ2-7	ASSSGQRSSYEQY
TRBV7-3	13	TRBJ1-5	ASIAGGWGNQPQH
TRBV6-2/TRBV6-3	12	TRBJ1-5	ASIDSYSNQPQH
TRBV3-1	14	TRBJ2-1	ASSQLAASPYNEQF
TRBV7-9	13	TRBJ2-7	ASSGTSVTSYEQY
TRBV30	10	TRBJ1-1	AWTISEGGAF
TRBV3-1	14	TRBJ1-5	ASSPAPGYSNQPQH